This T cell receptor (beta chain) was captured by sequencing in a study of response to subunit inactivated influenza vaccine. The germline V and J ends were trimmed by 2 bases and 0 bases, with 8 bases remaining between them. This CDR3 is built from 15 residues. Germline-derived CDR1 and CDR2 are MGHRA and YSYEKL. This clonotype was seen repeatedly, ten times or more. TCRdb analysed the RT-PCR reads with MiXCR anew, one entry per CDR3 protein. The sample holds around 580,000 distinct CDR3 sequences, about 10% seen once. The clonotype originates from a middle-aged man who received an inactivated influenza vaccine. The rearrangement links TRBV4-1 to TRBJ2-1; perhaps TRBD2 as D (5 bases). This material consisted of PBMCs from blood, taken on the day of vaccination. CDR3 DNA: TGCGCCAGCAGCCAATCGGGAAGCTCCTACAATGAGCAGTTCTTC. Protein: CASSQSGSSYNEQFF.